The next 10 T cell receptor beta chains were all read from a single sample in a study of blood T cell repertoires in COVID-19. The data were produced by immunoSEQ multiplex PCR, yet TCRdb's version contains in-frame clones alone and is incomplete. This table has approximately 80,000 clones, 65% to 90% appearing once. Sample: peripheral blood. Receptors were obtained from a man between 50 and 59 years old with COVID-19, enrolled during active disease.

The chain recombines TRBV28 with TRBJ2-1, with 9 nucleotides matching TRBD1. CDR1 is MDHEN and CDR2 is SYDVKM in the germline V gene. Trimming cost V 4 bases and J 4 bases; bases outside gene matches: 8. This CDR3 contains 16 residues. DNA of the CDR3: TGTGCCAGCAGTTACCAAACAGGGGGCATATACAATGAGCAGTTCTTC. This translates into CASSYQTGGIYNEQFF.

The gene calls are TRBV6-6 and TRBJ2-1; TRBD2 matches 8 bases. Germline CDR1 is MNHNY and CDR2 is SVGAGI (reference sequence). V shed 8 bases, J shed 8 bases, and the junction held 8 bases outside the gene matches. CDR3 length equals 13 residues. The CDR3 DNA reads TGTGCCAGCCGTCGGGAGGGCGGCGATGAGCAGTTCTTC. Its protein is CASRREGGDEQFF.

V usage is TRBV9 and J usage is TRBJ1-6; tentative D call: TRBD1 (6 bases). This CDR3 contains 13 residues. Trimming stripped 5 bases from V and 10 bases from J, with 13 bases between. CDR1 and CDR2 (germline): SGDLS, YYNGEE. The CDR3 loop reads CASRGAGESPLHF. CDR3 bases: TGTGCCAGCAGAGGGGCAGGGGAATCACCCCTCCACTTT. The full variable domain, in which reference TRBV9 and TRBJ1-6 provide the parts outside the CDR3, is DSGVTQTPKHLITATGQRVTLRCSPRSGDLSVYWYQQSLDQGLQFLIQYYNGEERAKGNILERFSAQQFPDLHSELNLSSLELGDSALYFCASRGAGESPLHFGNGTRLTVT.

The chain employs TRBV18 and TRBJ2-1, with 7 positions matching TRBD1. Trimming cost V 6 bases and J 9 bases; bases outside gene matches: 5. The V gene's germline CDR1 is KGHSH and CDR2 LQKENI. The CDR3 contains 12 residues. CDR3 sequence: CASSSQGIEQFF. The CDR3 DNA reads TGTGCCAGCTCGTCACAGGGGATTGAGCAGTTCTTC.

This clone was seen a few times. The V gene is TRBV7-9, the J gene TRBJ1-2; no definite D call. Trimming removed 3 bases from V and 2 bases from J, with 4 bases in between. The CDR3 spans 12 residues. The V gene's germline CDR1 is SEHNR and CDR2 FQNEAQ (reference sequence). CDR3 bases: TGTGCCAGCAGCTTGGGCAACTATGGCTACACCTTC. Translation: CASSLGNYGYTF. The entire variable domain, with the rest obtained from reference TRBV7-9 and TRBJ1-2, is as follows: DTGVSQNPRHKITKRGQNVTFRCDPISEHNRLYWYRQTLGQGPEFLTYFQNEAQLEKSRLLSDRFSAERPKGSFSTLEIQRTEQGDSAMYLCASSLGNYGYTFGSGTRLTVV.

A single count supports this clone. The rearrangement links TRBV20-1 to TRBJ2-1, with 11 bases that match TRBD2. The CDR3 contains 19 residues. Germline V gene data show CDR1 as DFQATT and CDR2 as SNEGSKA (reference sequence). V was pared by 3 bases and J by 4 bases, with 17 bases of the junction left unmatched. In DNA form, the CDR3 reads TGCAGTGCTAGTCTTATTACAGGGTCGACTAGCGGGGCTTACAATGAGCAGTTCTTC. Amino acid sequence: CSASLITGSTSGAYNEQFF.

The V call is TRBV19, the J call TRBJ2-3, with D tentatively TRBD1 (6 bases). V dropped 7 bases and J dropped 2 bases, with 13 bases sitting between them. CDR1 and CDR2 (germline): LNHDA, SQIVND (reference sequence). The CDR3 loop spans 14 amino acids. CDR3 amino acids: CASTATGSTDTQYF. The DNA of the CDR3 is TGTGCCAGTACCGCGACAGGCTCCACAGATACGCAGTATTTT. Using reference TRBV19 and TRBJ2-3 for the parts outside the CDR3, the full variable domain is DGGITQSPKYLFRKEGQNVTLSCEQNLNHDAMYWYRQDPGQGLRLIYYSQIVNDFQKGDIAEGYSVSREKKESFPLTVTSAQKNPTAFYLCASTATGSTDTQYFGPGTRLTVL.

The genes are TRBV5-1 and TRBJ2-7; the D gene is possibly TRBD2 (6 bases). The CDR3 has 15 residues. V was trimmed by 0 bases and J by 3 bases, leaving 13 bases between them. Germline CDR1 is SGHRS and CDR2 is YFSETQ. The DNA for the CDR3 is TGCGCCAGCAGCTTGGCCGGAGGAGGGAACTACGAGCAGTACTTC. This sequence encodes CASSLAGGGNYEQYF. Full variable domain (remainder filled in from reference TRBV5-1 and TRBJ2-7): KAGVTQTPRYLIKTRGQQVTLSCSPISGHRSVSWYQQTPGQGLQFLFEYFSETQRNKGNFPGRFSGRQFSNSRSEMNVSTLELGDSALYLCASSLAGGGNYEQYFGPGTRLTVT.

V is TRBV28 and J is TRBJ2-3; a weak D match, TRBD2 (6 bases). V lost 4 bases, J lost 3 bases, and 14 bases lay in between. CDR3 length equals 15 residues. In germline, CDR1 is MDHEN, CDR2 SYDVKM. CDR3 region: CASSSSRLVTDTQYF. In DNA form, the CDR3 reads TGTGCCAGCAGTTCCTCCCGACTAGTTACAGATACGCAGTATTTT.

The rearrangement links TRBV19 to TRBJ1-2; 10 nucleotides align to TRBD1. Germline V CDR1 and CDR2: LNHDA, SQIVND (reference sequence). The V gene end was trimmed by 6 bases and the J gene end by 1 base; junction bases not matched to a gene: 8. The CDR3 extends over 16 amino acids. In nucleotides, the CDR3 is TGTGCCAGTAGCCGGGACAGGGGACTTATTAACTATGGCTACACCTTC. It yields the protein CASSRDRGLINYGYTF.